The 21 T cell receptor beta chains in this list originate from one sample, sequenced in a study of shared clonotypes between healthy human individuals (dated by TCRdb to between 2020 and 2021). Library creation used the immunoSEQ multiplex PCR assay. TCRdb obtained this table from immuneACCESS and retained in-frame rearrangements with V and J assigned. These tables miss some clones; where compared with another copy, unresolved V genes account for less than half of the shortfall, and the remainder is unexplained. The sample table contains 490,000 or so clones; only one count was recorded for 76% of them. The ten largest clones capture over 10% of the sample. Sequenced sample: PBMCs. These receptors came from a woman aged 40 to 55 in good health. Some clones in this sample may be carry-over from other donors' samples.

A few counts support this clone. This rearrangement joins TRBV28 to TRBJ2-1; TRBD2 agrees at 10 bases. J lost 8 bases, V lost 2 bases, and 0 bases had no gene match. CDR1 and CDR2 from the germline V gene are MDHEN and SYDVKM. This CDR3 spans 13 amino acids. CDR3 DNA: TGTGCCAGCAGTTTACTAGCGGGAGATGAGCAGTTCTTC. Protein: CASSLLAGDEQFF.

The chain joins TRBV7-9 to TRBJ1-5, with a weak D call TRBD1 (5 bases). Trimming took off 0 bases at V and 0 bases at J, with 12 bases between the two ends. This CDR3 contains 17 residues. CDR1 is SEHNR and CDR2 is FQNEAQ in the germline V gene (reference sequence). The CDR3 loop is CASSLAGHQYSNQPQHF. DNA of the CDR3: TGTGCCAGCAGCTTAGCCGGACATCAGTATAGCAATCAGCCCCAGCATTTT.

This clone was picked up a small number of times. The gene calls are TRBV5-1 and TRBJ2-3; D is ambiguous. V lost 2 bases, J lost 2 bases, and 12 bases lay in between. The germline V gene has CDR1 SGHRS and CDR2 YFSETQ. The CDR3 totals 15 residues. The CDR3, as DNA: TGCGCCAGCAGCTTAGACTTCTTAGACACAGATACGCAGTATTTT. Its translation: CASSLDFLDTDTQYF.

Worth noting for this clone: The likely explanation is a read error, given a far larger clone one base away. Since no conserved phenylalanine or tryptophan closes the CDR3, a read error is the likely cause. The chain joins TRBV27 to TRBJ1-1, with unresolved D. Germline-derived CDR1 and CDR2 are MNHEY and SMNVEV (reference sequence). V was trimmed by 2 bases and J by 11 bases, leaving 15 bases between them. The CDR3 consists of 13 residues. The CDR3 DNA reads as TGTGCCAGCAGTTTAGGGCACGGATTGGTGGCTTTCCTT. It specifies CASSLGHGLVAFL.

This chain uses TRBV28 with TRBJ1-2; tentatively, D is TRBD1 (6 bases). The CDR3 is 16 amino acids. Germline V CDR1 and CDR2: MDHEN, SYDVKM. The V end lost 5 bases, the J end lost 1 base, and 17 bases lay between the germline ends. CDR3 sequence: CASSEVGQLNNYGYTF. The CDR3 DNA sequence: TGTGCCAGCAGTGAAGTAGGACAGTTAAATAACTATGGCTACACCTTC.

The rearrangement joins TRBV4-2 to TRBJ1-2; D gene uncertain. The germline CDR1 and CDR2 sequences are LGHNA and YNFKEQ. V shed 0 bases and J shed 3 bases, with 11 bases lying between them. CDR3 size: 15 residues. CDR3 coding DNA: TGTGCCAGCAGCCAAGACGGGAGAACAGACTATGGCTACACCTTC. It specifies CASSQDGRTDYGYTF.

V gene TRBV7-2 combines with J gene TRBJ1-4; D ambiguous. Germline V gene sequence: CDR1 SGHTA, CDR2 FQGNSA. This CDR3 comprises 17 residues. The ends were cut back, 0 bases at V and 3 bases at J, with 14 bases in the middle. The CDR3 loop reads CASSLAVRADSNEKLFF. Written as DNA, the CDR3 is TGTGCCAGCAGCTTAGCAGTCCGGGCAGACTCTAATGAAAAACTGTTTTTT.

This chain uses TRBV30 with TRBJ1-2, with a tentative D call TRBD1 (5 bases). CDR3 length: 14 amino acids. Germline CDR1 is GTSNPN and CDR2 is SVGIG (reference sequence). V was trimmed by 5 bases and J by 0 bases, leaving 13 bases between them. In DNA, the CDR3 is TGTGCCTGGGATCAGGGTCGATCTAACTATGGCTACACCTTC. It encodes CAWDQGRSNYGYTF.

V and J are TRBV2 and TRBJ2-5, with TRBD1 identical over 7 bases. CDR1 is SNHLY, CDR2 FYNNEI, per germline. This CDR3 is built from 13 residues. V dropped 4 bases and J dropped 5; count of bases not matched to a gene: 4. The CDR3 coding sequence is TGTGCCAGCAGTGTGACAGGGTTGGAGACCCAGTACTTC. Its translation is CASSVTGLETQYF.

The CDR3 nucleotides read TGTGCCAGCAGCCACAGAGATAACTATGGCTACACCTTC. It specifies CASSHRDNYGYTF. V gene TRBV7-8 combines with J gene TRBJ1-2; D call uncertain. This CDR3 is built from 13 residues. CDR1 SGHVS and CDR2 FQNEAQ come from the germline V gene. With 5 bases removed from V and 1 base from J, the gap between germline ends came to 8 bases.

CDR3 in amino acids: CASSSDRGNTEAFF. CDR3 DNA sequence: TGTGCCAGCAGCTCCGACAGAGGGAACACTGAAGCTTTCTTT. The chain joins TRBV5-4 to TRBJ1-1, with D possibly TRBD1 on 5 matching bases. The length of the CDR3 is 14 residues. CDR1 is SGHNT, CDR2 YYREEE, per germline (reference sequence). V lost 3 bases and J 1 base, leaving 10 bases between the germline ends.

The rearrangement uses TRBV5-1 and TRBJ1-2; weak D call: TRBD1 (5 bases). Germline V lookup: CDR1 SGHRS, CDR2 YFSETQ. Trimming removed 0 bases at V and 9 bases at J, with 9 bases between. The CDR3 is 12 residues long. The CDR3 loop is CASSLVGDRYTF. CDR3 DNA sequence: TGCGCCAGCAGCTTGGTGGGGGACCGCTACACCTTC.

Concerning this clone itself: The same CDR3 arises from other DNA sequences in this sample as well. The V and J genes are TRBV4-1 and TRBJ1-1; possibly TRBD1 for D (6 bases). Germline V gene sequence: CDR1 MGHRA, CDR2 YSYEKL. CDR3 length equals 14 residues. V shed 9 bases and J shed 5 bases, with 19 bases lying between them. The CDR3 sequence: CASSRGPEMTEAFF. The CDR3 nucleotides are TGCGCCAGTAGCAGGGGCCCGGAGATGACTGAAGCTTTCTTT.

The CDR3 here is CASSFMRLDGTYEQYF. CDR3 coding DNA: TGTGCCAGCAGTTTTATGAGACTAGACGGGACCTACGAGCAGTACTTC. The J gene is TRBJ2-7, the V gene TRBV28; a weak D match, TRBD2 (6 bases). The CDR3 spans 16 residues. The germline gives CDR1 MDHEN, CDR2 SYDVKM. Trimming cost V 3 bases and J 2 bases, with 17 bases left between them.

The V call is TRBV19, the J call TRBJ1-1, with TRBD1 as a possible D gene (5 bases). Germline values: CDR1 LNHDA, CDR2 SQIVND (reference sequence). The CDR3 has 11 residues. V was cut by 6 bases and J by 4 bases, with 6 bases left in between. CDR3 in DNA: TGTGCCAGTAGGGGGGTCACTGAAGCTTTCTTT. Residues: CASRGVTEAFF.

The chain carries TRBV5-6 and TRBJ1-1, with unresolved D. Deletions cut 0 bases from V and 1 base from J, with 13 bases between. The CDR3 is made up of 16 amino acids. In germline, CDR1 is SGHDT, CDR2 YYEEEE. CDR3 in DNA: TGTGCCAGCAGCTTGGGATCGTTAGAGTGGAACACTGAAGCTTTCTTT. Amino acids: CASSLGSLEWNTEAFF.

The chain employs TRBV28 and TRBJ2-1, with 8 bases matching TRBD2. Germline V gives CDR1 MDHEN, CDR2 SYDVKM. Trimming at V came to 4 bases and at J to 6 bases, leaving 11 bases not matched to a gene. The CDR3 is 16 amino acids. The CDR3 nucleotides read TGTGCCAGCAGTTCTCGGGAGGGACCGGGAACCAATGAGCAGTTCTTC. This encodes CASSSREGPGTNEQFF.

This clone occurred a few times. The chain has TRBV18 and TRBJ2-5, with TRBD1 matching over 7 bases. CDR1 is KGHSH, CDR2 LQKENI, per germline. The CDR3 is made up of 15 amino acids. Trimming at V came to 4 bases and at J to 2 bases, leaving 7 bases not matched to a gene. The CDR3 loop is CASSLSPGQQETQYF. The CDR3 DNA sequence: TGTGCCAGCTCACTATCTCCGGGACAGCAAGAGACCCAGTACTTC.

The chain links TRBV7-9 to TRBJ1-1; unclear D gene. V was pared by 6 bases and J by 3 bases, with 5 bases between. Germline CDR1 SEHNR, CDR2 FQNEAQ (reference sequence). The CDR3 extends over 11 amino acids. CDR3 bases: TGTGCCAGCAGGTTATACACTGAAGCTTTCTTT. Residues: CASRLYTEAFF. Supplemented by reference TRBV7-9 and TRBJ1-1, the full variable domain reads DTGVSQNPRHKITKRGQNVTFRCDPISEHNRLYWYRQTLGQGPEFLTYFQNEAQLEKSRLLSDRFSAERPKGSFSTLEIQRTEQGDSAMYLCASRLYTEAFFGQGTRLTVV.

This sequence joins TRBV27 and TRBJ2-2, with TRBD1 identical over 7 bases. Looked up from germline, CDR1 is MNHEY and CDR2 is SMNVEV (reference sequence). V dropped 6 bases and J dropped 4; count of bases not matched to a gene: 5. There are 14 residues in the CDR3. The CDR3 DNA reads as TGTGCCAGCAGACTGGGACAGATCACCGGGGAGCTGTTTTTT. Its translation is CASRLGQITGELFF.

Here the CDR3 DNA reads TGTGCCAGCAGCAGACAGGACTCTGGGGCCAACGTCCTGACTTTC. Translated, it gives CASSRQDSGANVLTF. The chain joins TRBV7-2 to TRBJ2-6, with D possibly matching TRBD1 (6 bases). This CDR3 region has 15 residues. CDR1 and CDR2 (germline): SGHTA, FQGNSA. With 5 bases removed from V and 0 bases from J, the gap between germline ends came to 8 bases.